This T cell receptor (beta chain) stems from a study of T cells after yellow fever vaccination. Only a few counts were recorded for this clonotype. TCRdb fed the 5' RACE reads into MiXCR, producing one record per CDR3 protein. The data hold 300,000 or so distinct CDR3 sequences, with around 8.6% observed a single time. The CDR3 loop spans 13 amino acids. CDR1 SNHLY and CDR2 FYNNEI come from the germline V gene. The V end lost 4 bases, the J end lost 4 bases, and 8 bases lay between the germline ends. The chain couples TRBV2 to TRBJ1-5; D not certain. This TCR derives from a man younger than 35 who received the YFV17D yellow fever vaccine. Specimen: CD4+ T cells sorted from PBMCs, collected 5 days after the yellow fever booster vaccination. The DNA of the CDR3 is TGTGCCAGCAGTGTACACGGGAATCAGCCCCAGCATTTT. It is translated as CASSVHGNQPQHF.